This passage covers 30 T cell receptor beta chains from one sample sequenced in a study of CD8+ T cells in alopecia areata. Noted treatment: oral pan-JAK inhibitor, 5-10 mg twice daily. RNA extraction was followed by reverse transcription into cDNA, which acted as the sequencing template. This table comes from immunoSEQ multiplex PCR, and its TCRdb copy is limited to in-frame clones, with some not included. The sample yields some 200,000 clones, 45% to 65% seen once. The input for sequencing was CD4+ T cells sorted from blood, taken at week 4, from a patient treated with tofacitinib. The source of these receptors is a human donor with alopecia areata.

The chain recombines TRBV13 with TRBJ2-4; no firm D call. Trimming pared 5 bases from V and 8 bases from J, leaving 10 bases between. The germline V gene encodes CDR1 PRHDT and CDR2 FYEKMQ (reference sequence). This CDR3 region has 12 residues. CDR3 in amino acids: CASSTRSDIQYF. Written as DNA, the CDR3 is TGTGCCAGCAGCACCCGGTCCGACATTCAGTACTTC.

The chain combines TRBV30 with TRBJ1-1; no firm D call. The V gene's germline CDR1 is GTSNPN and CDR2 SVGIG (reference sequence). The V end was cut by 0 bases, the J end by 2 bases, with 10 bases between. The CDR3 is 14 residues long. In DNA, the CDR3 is TGTGCCTGGAGTGTACCTTTACCTAACACTGAAGCTTTCTTT. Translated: CAWSVPLPNTEAFF.

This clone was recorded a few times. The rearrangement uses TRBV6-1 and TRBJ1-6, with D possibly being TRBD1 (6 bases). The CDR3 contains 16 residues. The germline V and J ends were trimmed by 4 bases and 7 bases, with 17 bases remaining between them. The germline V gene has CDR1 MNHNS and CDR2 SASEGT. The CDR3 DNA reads TGTGCCAGCAGTGCGGTTCAGGGGTGGGGGAATTCACCCCTCCACTTT. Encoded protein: CASSAVQGWGNSPLHF.

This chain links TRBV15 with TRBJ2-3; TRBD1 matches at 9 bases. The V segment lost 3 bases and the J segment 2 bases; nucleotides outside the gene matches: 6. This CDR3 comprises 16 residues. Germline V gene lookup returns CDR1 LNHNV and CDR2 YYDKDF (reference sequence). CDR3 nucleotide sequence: TGTGCCACCAGCAGTAACCGGGACAGGGTCACAGATACGCAGTATTTT. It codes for CATSSNRDRVTDTQYF.

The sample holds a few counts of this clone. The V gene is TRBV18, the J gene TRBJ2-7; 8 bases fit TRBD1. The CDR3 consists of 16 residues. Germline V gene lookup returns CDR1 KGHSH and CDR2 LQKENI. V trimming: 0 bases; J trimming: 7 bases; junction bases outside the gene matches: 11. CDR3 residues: CASSPPPDRAVGEQYF. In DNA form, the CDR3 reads TGTGCCAGCTCACCACCTCCGGACAGGGCCGTGGGGGAGCAGTACTTC. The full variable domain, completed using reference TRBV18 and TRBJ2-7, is NAGVMQNPRHLVRRRGQEARLRCSPMKGHSHVYWYRQLPEEGLKFMVYLQKENIIDESGMPKERFSAEFPKEGPSILRIQQVVRGDSAAYFCASSPPPDRAVGEQYFGPGTRLTVT.

In DNA form, the CDR3 reads TGTGCCAGCAATGGAGACAGGGGGCCTAGATATGGCTACACCTTC. It translates to CASNGDRGPRYGYTF. The V call is TRBV2, the J call TRBJ1-2, with 10 bases aligning to TRBD1. The CDR3 sequence is 15 residues long. Germline V gene sequence: CDR1 SNHLY, CDR2 FYNNEI. J gave up 5 bases and V 7 bases, and 10 bases lay outside the gene matches.

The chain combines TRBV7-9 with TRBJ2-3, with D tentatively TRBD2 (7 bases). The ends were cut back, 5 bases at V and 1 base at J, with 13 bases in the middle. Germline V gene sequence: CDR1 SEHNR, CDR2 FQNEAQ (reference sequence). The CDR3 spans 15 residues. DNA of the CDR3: TGTGCCAGCAGCCTTGCGGGGGCTCGCACAGATACGCAGTATTTT. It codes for CASSLAGARTDTQYF.

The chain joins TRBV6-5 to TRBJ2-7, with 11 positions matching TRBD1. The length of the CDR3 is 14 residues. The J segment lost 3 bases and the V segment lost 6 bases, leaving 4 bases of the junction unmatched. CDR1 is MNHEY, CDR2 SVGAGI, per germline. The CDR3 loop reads CASRGQGVGYEQYF. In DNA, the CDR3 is TGTGCCAGCAGGGGACAGGGGGTAGGCTACGAGCAGTACTTC.

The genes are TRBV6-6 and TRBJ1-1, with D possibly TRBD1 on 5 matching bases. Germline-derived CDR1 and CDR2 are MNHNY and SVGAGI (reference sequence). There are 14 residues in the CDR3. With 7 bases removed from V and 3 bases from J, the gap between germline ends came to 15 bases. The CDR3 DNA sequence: TGTGCCAGCACCCCAAGTGGAGGGGACACTGAAGCTTTCTTT. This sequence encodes CASTPSGGDTEAFF.

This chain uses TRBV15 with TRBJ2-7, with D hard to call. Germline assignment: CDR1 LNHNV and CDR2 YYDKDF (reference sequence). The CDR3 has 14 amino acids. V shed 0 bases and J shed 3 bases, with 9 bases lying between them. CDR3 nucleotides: TGTGCCACCAGCAGAGAAAGACGTATCTACGAGCAGTACTTC. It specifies CATSRERRIYEQYF.

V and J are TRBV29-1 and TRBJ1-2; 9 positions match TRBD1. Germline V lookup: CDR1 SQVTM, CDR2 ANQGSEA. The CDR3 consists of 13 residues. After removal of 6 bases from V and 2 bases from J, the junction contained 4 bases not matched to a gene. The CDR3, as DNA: TGCAGCGTCGGACAGGGGACCAACTATGGCTACACCTTC. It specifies CSVGQGTNYGYTF.

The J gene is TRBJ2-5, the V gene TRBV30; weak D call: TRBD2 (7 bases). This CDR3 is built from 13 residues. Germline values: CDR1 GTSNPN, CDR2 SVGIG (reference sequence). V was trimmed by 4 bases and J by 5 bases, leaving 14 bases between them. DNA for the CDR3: TGTGCCTGGAACCGGGGGGCCGTGGAGACCCAGTACTTC. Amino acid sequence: CAWNRGAVETQYF.

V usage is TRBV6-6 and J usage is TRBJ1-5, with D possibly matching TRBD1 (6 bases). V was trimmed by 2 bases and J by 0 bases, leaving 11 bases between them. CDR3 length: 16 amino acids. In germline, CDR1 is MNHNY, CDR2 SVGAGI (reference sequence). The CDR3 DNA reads TGTGCCAGCAGTTACAATGAGGGGGTTAGCAATCAGCCCCAGCATTTT. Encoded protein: CASSYNEGVSNQPQHF.

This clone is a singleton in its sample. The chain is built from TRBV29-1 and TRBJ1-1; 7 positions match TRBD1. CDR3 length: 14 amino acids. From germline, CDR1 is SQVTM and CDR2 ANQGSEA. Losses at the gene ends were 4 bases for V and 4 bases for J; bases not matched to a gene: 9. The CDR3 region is CSVAPTAGGTEAFF. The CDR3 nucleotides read TGCAGCGTTGCCCCAACGGCAGGGGGCACTGAAGCTTTCTTT.

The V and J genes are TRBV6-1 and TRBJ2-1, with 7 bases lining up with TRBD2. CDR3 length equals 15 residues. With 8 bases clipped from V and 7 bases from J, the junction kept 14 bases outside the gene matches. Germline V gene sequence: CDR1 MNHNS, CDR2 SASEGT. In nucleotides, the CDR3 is TGTGCCAGCTGCTTTATAGCGGGCTCAAGAAATGAGCAGTTCTTC. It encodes CASCFIAGSRNEQFF.

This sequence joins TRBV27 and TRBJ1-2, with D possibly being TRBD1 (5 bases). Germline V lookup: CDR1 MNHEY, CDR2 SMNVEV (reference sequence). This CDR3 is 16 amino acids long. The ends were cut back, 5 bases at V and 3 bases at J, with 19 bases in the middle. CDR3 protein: CASSPNPGATHYGYTF. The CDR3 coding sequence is TGTGCCAGCAGTCCTAATCCCGGGGCAACTCACTATGGCTACACCTTC.

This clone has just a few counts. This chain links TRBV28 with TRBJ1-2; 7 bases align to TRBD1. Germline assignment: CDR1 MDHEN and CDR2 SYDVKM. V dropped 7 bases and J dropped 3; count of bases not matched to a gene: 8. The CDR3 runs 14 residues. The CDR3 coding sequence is TGTGCCAGCAACCGACAGGGAGAGGACTATGGCTACACCTTC. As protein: CASNRQGEDYGYTF.

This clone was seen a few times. The CDR3 nucleotides are TGCGCCAGCAGCCATTTTGACAGGGAGAACCAAGAGACCCAGTACTTC. Translation: CASSHFDRENQETQYF. V is TRBV23-1 and J is TRBJ2-5; 7 bases are a match to TRBD1. TRBV23-1 falls under the ORF class, with uncertain function. Trimming cost V 6 bases and J 0 bases; bases outside gene matches: 10. This CDR3 region has 16 residues.

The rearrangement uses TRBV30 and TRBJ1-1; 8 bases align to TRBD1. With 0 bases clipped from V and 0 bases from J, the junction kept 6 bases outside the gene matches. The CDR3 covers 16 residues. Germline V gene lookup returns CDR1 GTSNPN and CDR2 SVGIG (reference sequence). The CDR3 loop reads CAWSVGPTGVNTEAFF. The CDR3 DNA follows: TGTGCCTGGAGTGTAGGTCCGACAGGGGTGAACACTGAAGCTTTCTTT.

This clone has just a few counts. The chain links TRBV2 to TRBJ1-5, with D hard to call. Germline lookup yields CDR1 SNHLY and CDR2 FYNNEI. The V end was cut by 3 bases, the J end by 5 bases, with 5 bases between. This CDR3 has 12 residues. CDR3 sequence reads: CASSDGDQPQHF. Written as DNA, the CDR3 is TGTGCCAGCAGTGACGGGGATCAGCCCCAGCATTTT.

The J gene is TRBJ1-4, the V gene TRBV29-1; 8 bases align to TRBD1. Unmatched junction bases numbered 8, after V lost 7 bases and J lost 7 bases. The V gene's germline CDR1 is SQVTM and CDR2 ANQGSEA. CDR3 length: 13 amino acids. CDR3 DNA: TGCAGCGCCGGACAGGGCGTAGGTGAAAAACTGTTTTTT. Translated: CSAGQGVGEKLFF.

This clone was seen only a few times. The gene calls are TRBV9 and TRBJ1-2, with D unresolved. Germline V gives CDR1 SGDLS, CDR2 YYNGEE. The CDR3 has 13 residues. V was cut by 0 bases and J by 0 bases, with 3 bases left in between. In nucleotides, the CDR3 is TGTGCCAGCAGCGTAGGGGCTAACTATGGCTACACCTTC. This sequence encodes CASSVGANYGYTF. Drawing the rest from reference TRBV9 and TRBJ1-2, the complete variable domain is DSGVTQTPKHLITATGQRVTLRCSPRSGDLSVYWYQQSLDQGLQFLIQYYNGEERAKGNILERFSAQQFPDLHSELNLSSLELGDSALYFCASSVGANYGYTFGSGTRLTVV.

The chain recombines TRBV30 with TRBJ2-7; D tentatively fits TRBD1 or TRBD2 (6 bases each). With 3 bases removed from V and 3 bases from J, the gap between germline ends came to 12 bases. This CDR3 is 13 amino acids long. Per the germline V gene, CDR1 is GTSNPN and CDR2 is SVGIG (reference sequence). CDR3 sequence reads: CAWRGGSFYEQYF. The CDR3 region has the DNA TGTGCCTGGAGGGGGGGCTCCTTCTACGAGCAGTACTTC.

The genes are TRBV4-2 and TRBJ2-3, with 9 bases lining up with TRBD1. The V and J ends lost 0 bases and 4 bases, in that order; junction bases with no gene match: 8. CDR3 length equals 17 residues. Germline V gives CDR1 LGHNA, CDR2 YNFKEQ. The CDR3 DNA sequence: TGTGCCAGCAGCCAAGATCCGGGACAGGGAGTGTCAGATACGCAGTATTTT. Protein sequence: CASSQDPGQGVSDTQYF.

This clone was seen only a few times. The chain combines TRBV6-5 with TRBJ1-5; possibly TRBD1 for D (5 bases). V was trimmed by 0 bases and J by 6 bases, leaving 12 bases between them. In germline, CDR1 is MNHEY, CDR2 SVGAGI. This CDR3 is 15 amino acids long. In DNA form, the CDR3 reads TGTGCCAGCAGTTACTCGCCAGGGTCGGGTCAGCCCCAGCATTTT. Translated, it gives CASSYSPGSGQPQHF.

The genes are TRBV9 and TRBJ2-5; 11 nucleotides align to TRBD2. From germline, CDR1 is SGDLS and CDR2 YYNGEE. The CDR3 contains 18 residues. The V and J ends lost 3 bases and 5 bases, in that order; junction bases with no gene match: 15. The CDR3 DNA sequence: TGTGCCAGCAGCGCGAGTAGCGGGGGGGCCTGGACGGCGGAGACCCAGTACTTC. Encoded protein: CASSASSGGAWTAETQYF.

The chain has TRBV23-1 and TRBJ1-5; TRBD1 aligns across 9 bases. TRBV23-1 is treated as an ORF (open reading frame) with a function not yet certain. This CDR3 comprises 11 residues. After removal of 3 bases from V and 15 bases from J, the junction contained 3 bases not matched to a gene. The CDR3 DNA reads TGCGCCAGCAGTCAGGGACAGGGCGGGCATTTT. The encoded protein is CASSQGQGGHF.

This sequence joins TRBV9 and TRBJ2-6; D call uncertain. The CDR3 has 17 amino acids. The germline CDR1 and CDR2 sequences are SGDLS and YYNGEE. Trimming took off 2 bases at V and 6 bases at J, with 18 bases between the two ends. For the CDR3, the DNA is TGTGCCAGCAGCGTGTCCCCCCTGCCCGGTGAGGCCAACGTCCTGACTTTC. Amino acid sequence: CASSVSPLPGEANVLTF. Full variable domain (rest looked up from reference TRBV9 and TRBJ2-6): DSGVTQTPKHLITATGQRVTLRCSPRSGDLSVYWYQQSLDQGLQFLIQYYNGEERAKGNILERFSAQQFPDLHSELNLSSLELGDSALYFCASSVSPLPGEANVLTFGAGSRLTVL.

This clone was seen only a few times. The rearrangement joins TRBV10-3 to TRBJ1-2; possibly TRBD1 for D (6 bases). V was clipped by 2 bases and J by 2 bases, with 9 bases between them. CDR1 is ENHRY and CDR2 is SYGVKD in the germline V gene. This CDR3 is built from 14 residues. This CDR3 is CAISEGRGNYGYTF. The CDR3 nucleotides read TGTGCCATCAGTGAGGGCAGGGGCAACTATGGCTACACCTTC.

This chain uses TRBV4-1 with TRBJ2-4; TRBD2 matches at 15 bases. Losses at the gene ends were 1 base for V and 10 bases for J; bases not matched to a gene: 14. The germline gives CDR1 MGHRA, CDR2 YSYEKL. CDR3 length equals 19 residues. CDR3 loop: CASSQVRTSGGGDNRIQYF. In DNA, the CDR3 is TGCGCCAGCAGCCAAGTACGGACTAGCGGGGGGGGCGACAACCGAATTCAGTACTTC.